These 17 T cell receptor beta chains were sequenced from one sample in a study of CD8 T cells in ankylosing spondylitis. General study results and limits: It appeared that ankylosing spondylitis blood was characterized by a TCR beta motif of fewer than 10 highly homologous variants.

TCRdb passed the 5' RACE reads through MiXCR, listing each CDR3 protein once. The repertoire holds 130,000 or so distinct CDR3 sequences, with 17% as singletons. Their antigens remain unidentified. Material: blood, either unsorted or a sorted T cell fraction (not recorded which). These receptors all stem from a male donor with ankylosing spondylitis.

This chain joins TRBV7-8 and TRBJ2-7, with D tentatively TRBD1 (6 bases). This CDR3 comprises 15 residues. V was clipped by 5 bases and J by 3 bases, with 17 bases between them. The germline gives CDR1 SGHVS, CDR2 FQNEAQ. This CDR3 reads CASSQSPGHNYEQYF. CDR3 coding DNA: TGTGCCAGCAGCCAGAGCCCGGGACACAACTACGAGCAGTACTTC.

This clonotype was detected ten times or more. The chain employs TRBV12-3 or TRBV12-4 and TRBJ2-3, with no clear D. V was cut by 6 bases and J by 0 bases, with 4 bases left in between. CDR3 length: 12 residues. The CDR3 nucleotides are TGTGCCAGCAGGCGAAGCACAGATACGCAGTATTTT. Residues: CASRRSTDTQYF.

This clonotype came up a few times. The chain combines TRBV28 with TRBJ2-1; D uncertain. The CDR3 extends over 13 amino acids. V lost 2 bases and J lost 5, with 7 bases in between. CDR1 MDHEN and CDR2 SYDVKM come from the germline V gene. The CDR3 region has the DNA TGTGCCAGCAGTTTAGAGGTAAACAATGAGCAGTTCTTC. Encoded protein: CASSLEVNNEQFF.

This clonotype was counted at least ten times. The rearrangement joins TRBV24-1 to TRBJ2-3; D unresolved. Germline CDR1 is KGHDR and CDR2 is SFDVKD. This CDR3 region has 13 residues. Trimming left V 0 bases short and J 4 bases short, with 4 bases between. In DNA, the CDR3 is TGTGCCACCAGTGATTTGACAGCAGATACGCAGTATTTT. This codes for CATSDLTADTQYF.

The genes are TRBV5-1 and TRBJ2-1, with TRBD1 matching over 8 bases. CDR3 size: 14 residues. Per germline, CDR1 SGHRS and CDR2 YFSETQ. The trim removed 4 bases at V and 10 bases at J, leaving 10 bases unmatched. This chain's CDR3 is CASSPTGQGWEQFF. The CDR3 DNA sequence: TGCGCCAGCAGCCCCACCGGACAGGGTTGGGAGCAGTTCTTC.

This clonotype was found a few times. The chain links TRBV29-1 to TRBJ2-2; TRBD1 is a possible D gene (6 bases). Germline assignment: CDR1 SQVTM and CDR2 ANQGSEA. The length of the CDR3 is 15 residues. The V end was cut by 4 bases, the J end by 1 base, with 13 bases between. The CDR3 nucleotides are TGCAGCGTTGCAGGGGTCGCAAGGAACACCGGGGAGCTGTTTTTT. Translation gives CSVAGVARNTGELFF.

This clonotype was detected many times. The rearrangement joins TRBV6-5 to TRBJ2-5, with D maybe TRBD2 (5 bases). V was pared by 3 bases and J by 0 bases, with 11 bases between. Germline V gene lookup returns CDR1 MNHEY and CDR2 SVGAGI. The length of the CDR3 is 15 residues. The CDR3, as DNA: TGTGCCAGCAGTTATTCCTCGGGATACCAAGAGACCCAGTACTTC. Its protein product is CASSYSSGYQETQYF.

Many counts were recorded for this clonotype. The rearrangement links TRBV29-1 to TRBJ2-1; D may match TRBD1 or TRBD2 (5 bases each). Trimming pared 7 bases from V and 2 bases from J, leaving 18 bases between. The CDR3 is 15 amino acids. The V gene's germline CDR1 is SQVTM and CDR2 ANQGSEA. CDR3 in DNA: TGCAGCGGGCTAAAACTAGTGGGGCCCTACAATGAGCAGTTCTTC. Its translation is CSGLKLVGPYNEQFF.

This clonotype has more than one count but fewer than ten. The chain has TRBV27 and TRBJ2-2; 8 nucleotides match TRBD1. The CDR3 length is 17 residues. Germline-derived CDR1 and CDR2 are MNHEY and SMNVEV (reference sequence). With V trimmed by 7 bases and J by 1 base, 11 bases remained unmatched. The chain's CDR3 is CASTPSAGTGNTGELFF. Written as DNA, the CDR3 is TGTGCCAGCACCCCTTCAGCCGGGACAGGGAACACCGGGGAGCTGTTTTTT.

The genes are TRBV2 and TRBJ1-4, with 12 bases aligning to TRBD1. J gave up 11 bases and V 4 bases, and 11 bases lay outside the gene matches. Germline V lookup: CDR1 SNHLY, CDR2 FYNNEI. The CDR3 runs to 16 residues. The CDR3 here is CASSGQPGQGALKLFF. As DNA, the CDR3 is TGTGCCAGCAGTGGGCAACCGGGACAGGGGGCGCTGAAACTGTTTTTT.

This clonotype has a handful of counts. The rearrangement joins TRBV7-8 to TRBJ1-2; the match to TRBD1 covers 8 bases. With 1 base clipped from V and 2 bases from J, the junction kept 3 bases outside the gene matches. Germline V gives CDR1 SGHVS, CDR2 FQNEAQ. The CDR3 spans 15 residues. The CDR3 loop reads CASSLDRGGNYGYTF. The CDR3 DNA sequence: TGTGCCAGCAGCTTAGACAGGGGGGGAAACTATGGCTACACCTTC.

This clonotype was counted only a few times. Given the absence of the conserved phenylalanine or tryptophan at the CDR3 end, a read error is likely. Because the CDR3's place on the DNA is in doubt, the DNA is left out and the CDR3 is given as listed by TCRdb. The rearrangement uses TRBV4-1 and TRBJ2-7; the table's D call TRBD1 went unverified against the DNA. Germline lookup yields CDR1 MGHRA and CDR2 YSYEKL. A total of 14 residues make up the CDR3, ends included. CDR3 protein: CASSQLWGSGQAVI.

The chain carries TRBV6-2 or TRBV6-3 and TRBJ2-4; D is tentatively TRBD1 or TRBD2 (5 bases each). Germline CDR1 and CDR2: MNHEY and SVGEGT. This CDR3 comprises 14 residues. V lost 0 bases and J 7 bases, leaving 10 bases between the germline ends. CDR3 sequence reads: CASSYSGTSNIQYF. The CDR3 nucleotides read TGTGCCAGCAGTTACTCTGGGACCTCGAACATTCAGTACTTC.

This chain links TRBV4-3 with TRBJ1-4, with unresolved D. CDR3 length equals 15 residues. The V gene lost 1 base and the J gene lost 4 bases, with 10 bases spanning the gap. Germline V gene data show CDR1 as LGHNA and CDR2 as YSLEER. CDR3 bases: TGCGCCAGCAGCCAAGGATCAGGAAATAATGAAAAACTGTTTTTT. It yields the protein CASSQGSGNNEKLFF.

This clonotype has a handful of counts. The chain recombines TRBV7-3 with TRBJ2-2, with 9 bases matching TRBD2. From germline, CDR1 is SGHTA and CDR2 FQGTGA. The length of the CDR3 is 18 residues. V shed 5 bases and J 1 base; nucleotides not matched to a gene: 11. CDR3 nucleotide sequence: TGTGCCAGCAGCCCGGATCGCGGGAGGGCTCTGAACACCGGGGAGCTGTTTTTT. It yields the protein CASSPDRGRALNTGELFF.

This chain uses TRBV6-6 with TRBJ1-1, with TRBD1 as a possible D gene (6 bases). V was trimmed by 8 bases and J by 3 bases, leaving 13 bases between them. From germline, CDR1 is MNHNY and CDR2 SVGAGI (reference sequence). The CDR3 runs to 13 residues. CDR3 sequence: CASGGGAHTEAFF. In nucleotides, the CDR3 is TGTGCCAGCGGGGGGGGGGCGCACACTGAAGCTTTCTTT.

The V call is TRBV11-1, the J call TRBJ2-7, with D possibly TRBD1 on 6 matching bases. The length of the CDR3 is 18 residues. Germline CDR1 and CDR2: SGHAT and FQDESV (reference sequence). V shed 4 bases and J shed 1 base, with 23 bases lying between them. Here the CDR3 reads CASSSVNAPGTPSYEQYF. The CDR3 region has the DNA TGTGCCAGCAGCTCCGTTAACGCTCCCGGGACACCGTCCTACGAGCAGTACTTC.